These 18 T cell receptor beta chains originate from one sample sequenced in a study of blood T cell repertoires in COVID-19. Sequencing was performed with immunoSEQ multiplex PCR; in TCRdb, only in-frame clones are kept and a portion is missing. This table holds about 400,000 clones, more than 75% found once. The sequencing sample was made of PBMCs or T cells enriched from blood (not recorded which). The receptor source for this set is a man aged 40-49 years in a cohort exposed to, infected with or recovered from COVID-19 (not recorded which).

The genes are TRBV28 and TRBJ1-4, with D perhaps TRBD1 (5 bases). Per the germline V gene, CDR1 is MDHEN and CDR2 is SYDVKM. V lost 7 bases, J lost 3 bases, and 12 bases lay in between. CDR3 length equals 14 residues. Written as DNA, the CDR3 is TGTGCCAGCAAGGGGTGGGCGCCTAATGAAAAACTGTTTTTT. This sequence encodes CASKGWAPNEKLFF.

This clone appeared a few times. The V and J genes are TRBV4-1 and TRBJ2-7, with 9 bases identical to TRBD1. V gave up 3 bases and J gave up 5 bases; unmatched junction bases: 11. The CDR3 loop spans 16 amino acids. Germline loops: CDR1 MGHRA, CDR2 YSYEKL. CDR3: CASSQPLWTGDHEQYF. The CDR3 DNA reads as TGCGCCAGCAGCCAGCCTCTCTGGACAGGGGACCACGAGCAGTACTTC.

This clone was seen just once. CDR3 DNA: TGTGCCAGCAGCTTTTATAGCGGGATTTCAGATACGCAGTATTTT. Protein product: CASSFYSGISDTQYF. The gene calls are TRBV7-8 and TRBJ2-3; 8 bases fit TRBD2. V lost 3 bases and J lost 4; bases outside the gene matches: 6. CDR1 and CDR2 from the germline V gene are SGHVS and FQNEAQ. The CDR3 is made up of 15 amino acids. Filled out from reference TRBV7-8 and TRBJ2-3, the complete variable domain reads GAGVSQSPRYKVAKRGQDVALRCDPISGHVSLFWYQQALGQGPEFLTYFQNEAQLDKSGLPSDRFFAERPEGSVSTLKIQRTQQEDSAVYLCASSFYSGISDTQYFGPGTRLTVL.

J is TRBJ1-1 and V is TRBV2; no clear D. The ends were cut back, 6 bases at V and 0 bases at J, with 11 bases in the middle. The length of the CDR3 is 14 residues. Germline CDR1 reads SNHLY; CDR2 reads FYNNEI. The CDR3 DNA reads TGTGCCAGCAGGCGGGTTGTGTTGAACACTGAAGCTTTCTTT. Amino acids: CASRRVVLNTEAFF.

On this clone: This sample includes further DNA sequences coding for the same CDR3. J is TRBJ2-7 and V is TRBV4-1; 9 bases fit TRBD1. The CDR3 length is 15 residues. The V segment lost 1 base and the J segment 4 bases; nucleotides outside the gene matches: 5. Germline CDR1 and CDR2: MGHRA and YSYEKL. CDR3 residues: CASSQGTGEGYEQYF. The CDR3 DNA sequence: TGCGCCAGCAGCCAAGGGACAGGGGAAGGATACGAGCAGTACTTC.

The V call is TRBV7-9, the J call TRBJ2-1; no clear D. This CDR3 has 13 residues. Trimming stripped 5 bases from V and 14 bases from J, with 19 bases between. Germline loops: CDR1 SEHNR, CDR2 FQNEAQ (reference sequence). The CDR3 is CASSGSVTGLEFF. The CDR3 DNA sequence: TGTGCCAGCAGCGGATCGGTTACCGGGTTGGAGTTCTTC.

The V and J genes are TRBV28 and TRBJ2-3; TRBD1 agrees at 8 bases. Germline assignment: CDR1 MDHEN and CDR2 SYDVKM. V lost 2 bases, J lost 7 bases, and 8 bases stayed unmatched. The CDR3 has 15 amino acids. The CDR3 protein is CASSLGRGRVNTQYF. The CDR3 DNA reads as TGTGCCAGCAGTTTAGGCAGGGGGCGCGTTAATACGCAGTATTTT.

The chain employs TRBV29-1 and TRBJ2-1; 9 bases are a match to TRBD2. Germline CDR1 is SQVTM and CDR2 is ANQGSEA. The CDR3 loop spans 13 amino acids. V gave up 5 bases and J gave up 4 bases; unmatched junction bases: 3. CDR3 region: CSVTSGWYNEQFF. CDR3 in DNA: TGCAGCGTTACTAGCGGGTGGTACAATGAGCAGTTCTTC.

The chain has TRBV6-4 and TRBJ2-1; 7 positions agree with TRBD2. CDR1 MRHNA and CDR2 SNTAGT come from the germline V gene. The CDR3 has 15 amino acids. V shed 2 bases and J 4 bases; nucleotides not matched to a gene: 5. The DNA of the CDR3 is TGTGCCAGCAGTGACGGCGGGAGTGGGTACAATGAGCAGTTCTTC. It encodes CASSDGGSGYNEQFF.

This clone was counted once. This sequence joins TRBV9 and TRBJ2-1; TRBD2 aligns across 10 bases. The CDR3 totals 16 residues. Trimming took 3 bases from V and 5 from J; bases not matched to a gene: 8. Germline CDR1 and CDR2: SGDLS and YYNGEE. CDR3 nucleotide sequence: TGTGCCAGCAGCGCCACACCTAGCGGGAGTGACAATGAGCAGTTCTTC. Protein sequence: CASSATPSGSDNEQFF.

CDR3 nucleotide sequence: TGTGCTAGTGGTTTGGGACAGGGCACCGGGGAGCTGTTTTTT. Translation: CASGLGQGTGELFF. This sequence joins TRBV12-5 and TRBJ2-2, with 7 bases that match TRBD1. The CDR3 runs 14 residues. The V gene's germline CDR1 is LGHNT and CDR2 FRNRAP. J was trimmed by 4 bases and V by 1 base; bases with no gene match: 0. The entire variable domain, with the rest obtained from reference TRBV12-5 and TRBJ2-2, is as follows: DARVTQTPRHKVTEMGQEVTMRCQPILGHNTVFWYRQTMMQGLELLAYFRNRAPLDDSGMPKDRFSAEMPDATLATLKIQPSEPRDSAVYFCASGLGQGTGELFFGEGSRLTVL.

The rearrangement uses TRBV27 and TRBJ2-1; possible D gene TRBD1, 5 bases. Germline V gives CDR1 MNHEY, CDR2 SMNVEV (reference sequence). CDR3 length: 11 residues. V was shortened by 11 bases and J by 7 bases, with 12 bases between the two germline ends. The CDR3: CARPDRNEQFF. The CDR3 DNA reads as TGTGCCCGCCCTGACAGAAATGAGCAGTTCTTC.

This clone was observed once. The chain is built from TRBV27 and TRBJ2-7, with 10 bases identical to TRBD2. The V gene's germline CDR1 is MNHEY and CDR2 SMNVEV (reference sequence). V lost 5 bases, J lost 3 bases, and 22 bases stayed unmatched. This CDR3 region has 20 residues. This chain's CDR3 is CASSLAIPRALAGEIYEQYF. The CDR3 nucleotides are TGTGCCAGCAGTCTCGCCATACCCCGGGCGCTAGCGGGGGAGATCTACGAGCAGTACTTC.

The rearrangement links TRBV5-1 to TRBJ2-7, with 10 bases that match TRBD2. CDR3 length: 13 residues. Germline loops: CDR1 SGHRS, CDR2 YFSETQ. Losses at the gene ends were 4 bases for V and 5 bases for J; bases not matched to a gene: 3. The DNA for the CDR3 is TGCGCCAGCAGCCCCGGGACTAGCGACGAGCAGTACTTC. Protein: CASSPGTSDEQYF.

This clone was counted a single time. This chain links TRBV19 with TRBJ1-2; D is ambiguous. Trimming pared 1 base from V and 0 bases from J, leaving 9 bases between. The germline CDR1 and CDR2 sequences are LNHDA and SQIVND (reference sequence). The CDR3 is 15 amino acids. The CDR3 DNA sequence: TGTGCCAGTAGTATAGGGTGGGAGTCTAACTATGGCTACACCTTC. This sequence encodes CASSIGWESNYGYTF.

The chain joins TRBV5-1 to TRBJ2-2; possibly TRBD1 for D (5 bases). V dropped 1 base and J dropped 5 bases, with 12 bases sitting between them. The CDR3 loop spans 15 amino acids. Germline V lookup: CDR1 SGHRS, CDR2 YFSETQ. CDR3 amino acids: CASSLLLGATGELFF. As DNA, the CDR3 is TGCGCCAGCAGCTTGCTCTTAGGGGCAACCGGGGAGCTGTTTTTT.

The chain recombines TRBV21-1 with TRBJ1-2; TRBD1 was called by the table and not checked on the DNA. TRBV21-1 is tagged as a pseudogene. The CDR3 covers 15 residues. The CDR3 DNA follows: TGTGCCAGCAGCAACCTAAGAGAAGGGGCCTATGGCTACACCTTC. This gives the protein CASSNLREGAYGYTF.

This clone was found once. The chain is built from TRBV28 and TRBJ1-5; 8 nucleotides match TRBD1. V shed 8 bases, J shed 0 bases, and the junction held 0 bases outside the gene matches. Germline V gives CDR1 MDHEN, CDR2 SYDVKM. The CDR3 runs to 13 residues. CDR3 nucleotides: TGTGCCAGCGGGACAGGTAGCAATCAGCCCCAGCATTTT. Translated, it gives CASGTGSNQPQHF.